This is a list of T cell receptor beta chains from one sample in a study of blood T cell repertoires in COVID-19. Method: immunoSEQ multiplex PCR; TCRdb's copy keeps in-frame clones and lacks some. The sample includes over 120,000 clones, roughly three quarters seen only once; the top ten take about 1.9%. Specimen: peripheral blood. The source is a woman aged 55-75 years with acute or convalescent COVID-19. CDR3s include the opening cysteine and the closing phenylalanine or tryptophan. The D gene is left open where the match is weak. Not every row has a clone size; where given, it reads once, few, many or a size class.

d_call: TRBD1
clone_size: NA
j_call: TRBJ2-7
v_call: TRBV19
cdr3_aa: CASSTGINPYEQYF
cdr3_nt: TGTGCCAGCTCGACAGGGATCAATCCCTACGAGCAGTACTTC

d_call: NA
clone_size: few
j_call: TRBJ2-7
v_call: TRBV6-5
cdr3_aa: CASSYSIPPRSEQYF
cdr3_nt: TGTGCCAGCAGTTACTCGATCCCCCCACGGAGCGAGCAGTACTTC

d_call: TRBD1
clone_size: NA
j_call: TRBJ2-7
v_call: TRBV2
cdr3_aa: CASSSLTGGAFYEQYF
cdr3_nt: TGTGCCAGCAGTAGCCTGACAGGGGGCGCGTTTTACGAGCAGTACTTC

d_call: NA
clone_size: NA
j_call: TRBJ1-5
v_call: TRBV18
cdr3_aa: CASSRGQGGQPQHF
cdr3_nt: TGTGCCAGCTCGCGGGGTCAAGGAGGACAGCCCCAGCATTTT

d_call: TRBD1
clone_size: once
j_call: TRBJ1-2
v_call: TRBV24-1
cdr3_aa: CATSDPTGTEGYTF
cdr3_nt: TGTGCCACCAGTGATCCGACCGGGACAGAGGGCTACACCTTC

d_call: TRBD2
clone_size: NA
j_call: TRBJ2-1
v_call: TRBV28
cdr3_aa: CASTIAGAHEQFF
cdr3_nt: TGTGCCAGCACCATAGCGGGAGCCCATGAGCAGTTCTTC

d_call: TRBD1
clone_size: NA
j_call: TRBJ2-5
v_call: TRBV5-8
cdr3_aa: CASRSTGTGLKTQYF
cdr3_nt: TGTGCCAGCAGATCGACCGGGACAGGGCTAAAGACCCAGTACTTC

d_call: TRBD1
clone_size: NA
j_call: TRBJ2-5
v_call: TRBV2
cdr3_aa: CASKTGSFATSETQYF
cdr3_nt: TGTGCCAGCAAGACAGGGTCCTTCGCGACCTCAGAGACCCAGTACTTC

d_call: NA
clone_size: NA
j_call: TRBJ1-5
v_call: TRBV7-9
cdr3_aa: CASSPGHGGQGQPQHF
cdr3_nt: TGTGCCAGCAGCCCCGGTCACGGGGGGCAGGGGCAGCCCCAGCATTTT

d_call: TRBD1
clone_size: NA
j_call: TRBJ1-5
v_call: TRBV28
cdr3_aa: CASSFYRQGGQPQHF
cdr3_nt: TGTGCCAGCAGTTTCTATAGACAGGGTGGCCAGCCCCAGCATTTT